A single sample is the source of the 17 T cell receptor beta chains below, sequenced in a study of T cell changes during pregnancy in multiple sclerosis. Here immunoSEQ multiplex PCR was the method, and the copy in TCRdb shows in-frame clones only, minus some. Among approximately 90,000 clones listed, 80% to 95% were seen once. The specimen was peripheral blood, collected before pregnancy. These receptors were obtained from a female donor with multiple sclerosis, enrolled in a pregnancy study.

The rearrangement links TRBV5-1 to TRBJ2-1, with 7 bases that match TRBD2. Germline V gene lookup returns CDR1 SGHRS and CDR2 YFSETQ. The CDR3 is 18 amino acids. V gave up 1 base and J gave up 2 bases; unmatched junction bases: 12. The CDR3 DNA reads TGCGCCAGCAGCTTGTTCAGCGGGGCGATCCCCACCTACAATGAGCAGTTCTTC. Translating it yields CASSLFSGAIPTYNEQFF.

The chain has TRBV15 and TRBJ2-5; D is uncertain. Germline CDR1 LNHNV, CDR2 YYDKDF (reference sequence). Trimming took off 0 bases at V and 5 bases at J, with 13 bases between the two ends. The CDR3 has 15 amino acids. The CDR3 here is CATSRESFSLETQYF. CDR3 in DNA: TGTGCCACCAGCAGAGAAAGCTTTAGTCTGGAGACCCAGTACTTC.

V usage is TRBV9 and J usage is TRBJ1-1; TRBD1 aligns across 8 bases. This CDR3 region has 15 residues. The germline CDR1 and CDR2 sequences are SGDLS and YYNGEE. Trimming cost V 2 bases and J 0 bases; bases outside gene matches: 3. The CDR3 loop reads CASSVQGAMNTEAFF. The CDR3 nucleotides read TGTGCCAGCAGCGTCCAGGGGGCGATGAACACTGAAGCTTTCTTT.

The V call is TRBV7-2, the J call TRBJ2-7, with D tentatively TRBD2 (6 bases). The CDR3 length is 14 residues. From germline, CDR1 is SGHTA and CDR2 FQGNSA. V was trimmed by 3 bases and J by 4 bases, leaving 13 bases between them. The CDR3: CASSFPGLGYEQYF. CDR3 DNA: TGTGCCAGCAGCTTCCCGGGACTTGGATACGAGCAGTACTTC.

This chain connects TRBV11-1 to TRBJ1-1; 9 bases agree with TRBD1. Germline-derived CDR1 and CDR2 are SGHAT and FQDESV (reference sequence). The CDR3 length is 13 residues. The CDR3 region has the DNA TGTGCATCGTGGGACAGGGATAGAACTGAAGCTTTCTTT. It yields the protein CASWDRDRTEAFF. The full variable domain, rest sourced from reference TRBV11-1 and TRBJ1-1, is EAEVAQSPRYKITEKSQAVAFWCDPISGHATLYWYRQILGQGPELLVQFQDESVVDDSQLPKDRFSAERLKGVDSTLKIQPAELGDSAMYLCASWDRDRTEAFFGQGTRLTVV.

The chain is built from TRBV28 and TRBJ2-1; TRBD2 agrees at 12 bases. CDR1 is MDHEN and CDR2 is SYDVKM in the germline V gene. The V and J ends lost 6 bases and 3 bases, in that order; junction bases with no gene match: 9. The CDR3 length is 17 residues. DNA of the CDR3: TGTGCCAGCAGCCAAACCTCGGGACTAGCGGGCTACAATGAGCAGTTCTTC. Translating it yields CASSQTSGLAGYNEQFF.

The V and J genes are TRBV5-4 and TRBJ1-2; tentative D call: TRBD1 (5 bases). This CDR3 is built from 15 residues. The germline CDR1 and CDR2 sequences are SGHNT and YYREEE (reference sequence). Trimming stripped 3 bases from V and 4 bases from J, with 16 bases between. This CDR3 is CASSSEFFTGYGYTF. CDR3 nucleotides: TGTGCCAGCAGCTCGGAGTTTTTCACAGGCTATGGCTACACCTTC. Full variable domain (rest looked up from reference TRBV5-4 and TRBJ1-2): ETGVTQSPTHLIKTRGQQVTLRCSSQSGHNTVSWYQQALGQGPQFIFQYYREEENGRGNFPPRFSGLQFPNYSSELNVNALELDDSALYLCASSSEFFTGYGYTFGSGTRLTVV.

V usage is TRBV5-4 and J usage is TRBJ2-3; the D is unclear. Trimming removed 1 base at V and 1 base at J, with 4 bases between. Germline V CDR1 and CDR2: SGHNT, YYREEE (reference sequence). CDR3 length: 13 residues. The CDR3 sequence is CASSLWRTDTQYF. CDR3 nucleotide sequence: TGTGCCAGCAGCTTGTGGCGCACAGATACGCAGTATTTT.

This clone was counted between two and nine times. This chain uses TRBV5-4 with TRBJ2-2; weak D call: TRBD2 (7 bases). There are 16 residues in the CDR3. With 1 base removed from V and 2 bases from J, the gap between germline ends came to 12 bases. Germline V gene sequence: CDR1 SGHNT, CDR2 YYREEE (reference sequence). CDR3 in DNA: TGTGCCAGCAGCTTGCCCCGGGGGGCAAACACCGGGGAGCTGTTTTTT. This encodes CASSLPRGANTGELFF. The complete variable domain, with remaining parts taken from reference TRBV5-4 and TRBJ2-2, reads ETGVTQSPTHLIKTRGQQVTLRCSSQSGHNTVSWYQQALGQGPQFIFQYYREEENGRGNFPPRFSGLQFPNYSSELNVNALELDDSALYLCASSLPRGANTGELFFGEGSRLTVL.

V and J are TRBV6-1 and TRBJ1-2; TRBD1 agrees at 7 bases. This CDR3 has 18 amino acids. The trim removed 3 bases at V and 3 bases at J, leaving 16 bases unmatched. Germline values: CDR1 MNHNS, CDR2 SASEGT. The CDR3 DNA reads TGTGCCAGCAGTGAGTTGACAGGGCCGGATGGGATTCACTATGGCTACACCTTC. It specifies CASSELTGPDGIHYGYTF.

The chain combines TRBV16 with TRBJ1-1; D is possibly TRBD1 (5 bases). Looked up from germline, CDR1 is KGHSY and CDR2 is FQNENV. V was clipped by 8 bases and J by 2 bases, with 18 bases between them. The CDR3 is 15 amino acids. CDR3 region: CASSLRDFYNTEAFF. As DNA, the CDR3 is TGTGCCAGCTCCCTACGGGACTTCTACAACACTGAAGCTTTCTTT.

This clone came up once. This sequence joins TRBV28 and TRBJ1-2; D not resolved. The CDR3 has 15 amino acids. Germline V gene data show CDR1 as MDHEN and CDR2 as SYDVKM. Trimming took 0 bases from V and 1 from J, leaving 9 bases between them. The CDR3 is CASSLWGANNYGYTF. In nucleotides, the CDR3 is TGTGCCAGCAGTTTATGGGGCGCCAATAACTATGGCTACACCTTC.

This sequence joins TRBV25-1 and TRBJ1-1; D is unresolved. V was clipped by 9 bases and J by 4 bases, with 9 bases between them. This CDR3 spans 11 amino acids. CDR1 is MGHDK and CDR2 is SYGVNS in the germline V gene. For the CDR3, the DNA is TGTGCCAGTTCGGAGAGCACTGAAGCTTTCTTT. This codes for CASSESTEAFF.

This rearrangement joins TRBV30 to TRBJ2-5; 12 bases agree with TRBD1. The CDR3 runs 15 residues. Trimming took 4 bases from V and 4 from J; bases not matched to a gene: 7. Per germline, CDR1 GTSNPN and CDR2 SVGIG (reference sequence). In DNA, the CDR3 is TGTGCCTGGACCTCGACGGGACAGGGGGCAGAGACCCAGTACTTC. It is translated as CAWTSTGQGAETQYF. The full variable domain, in which reference TRBV30 and TRBJ2-5 provide the parts outside the CDR3, is SQTIHQWPATLVQPVGSPLSLECTVEGTSNPNLYWYRQAAGRGLQLLFYSVGIGQISSEVPQNLSASRPQDRQFILSSKKLLLSDSGFYLCAWTSTGQGAETQYFGPGTRLLVL.

The CDR3 is CASSRGSGDYNEQFF. In nucleotides, the CDR3 is TGTGCCAGCAGTAGGGGTAGTGGGGATTACAATGAGCAGTTCTTC. The J gene is TRBJ2-1, the V gene TRBV27; D may be TRBD1 (5 bases). The V gene's germline CDR1 is MNHEY and CDR2 SMNVEV (reference sequence). The V and J ends lost 5 bases and 4 bases respectively, with 15 bases between them. The CDR3 sequence is 15 residues long.

V usage is TRBV6-5 and J usage is TRBJ2-5; no firm D call. V was pared by 5 bases and J by 2 bases, with 15 bases between. The V gene's germline CDR1 is MNHEY and CDR2 SVGAGI. The CDR3 extends over 15 amino acids. CDR3 nucleotide sequence: TGTGCCAGCAGTCCCCATGGGCCTGGGCAAGAGACCCAGTACTTC. Its protein is CASSPHGPGQETQYF.

This chain connects TRBV18 to TRBJ2-7; maybe TRBD1 (6 bases). V lost 3 bases, J lost 5 bases, and 17 bases lay in between. This CDR3 is built from 15 residues. Germline assignment: CDR1 KGHSH and CDR2 LQKENI. CDR3 nucleotides: TGTGCCAGCTCACCTTATAACGGACAGTTCGACGAGCAGTACTTC. Its protein is CASSPYNGQFDEQYF.